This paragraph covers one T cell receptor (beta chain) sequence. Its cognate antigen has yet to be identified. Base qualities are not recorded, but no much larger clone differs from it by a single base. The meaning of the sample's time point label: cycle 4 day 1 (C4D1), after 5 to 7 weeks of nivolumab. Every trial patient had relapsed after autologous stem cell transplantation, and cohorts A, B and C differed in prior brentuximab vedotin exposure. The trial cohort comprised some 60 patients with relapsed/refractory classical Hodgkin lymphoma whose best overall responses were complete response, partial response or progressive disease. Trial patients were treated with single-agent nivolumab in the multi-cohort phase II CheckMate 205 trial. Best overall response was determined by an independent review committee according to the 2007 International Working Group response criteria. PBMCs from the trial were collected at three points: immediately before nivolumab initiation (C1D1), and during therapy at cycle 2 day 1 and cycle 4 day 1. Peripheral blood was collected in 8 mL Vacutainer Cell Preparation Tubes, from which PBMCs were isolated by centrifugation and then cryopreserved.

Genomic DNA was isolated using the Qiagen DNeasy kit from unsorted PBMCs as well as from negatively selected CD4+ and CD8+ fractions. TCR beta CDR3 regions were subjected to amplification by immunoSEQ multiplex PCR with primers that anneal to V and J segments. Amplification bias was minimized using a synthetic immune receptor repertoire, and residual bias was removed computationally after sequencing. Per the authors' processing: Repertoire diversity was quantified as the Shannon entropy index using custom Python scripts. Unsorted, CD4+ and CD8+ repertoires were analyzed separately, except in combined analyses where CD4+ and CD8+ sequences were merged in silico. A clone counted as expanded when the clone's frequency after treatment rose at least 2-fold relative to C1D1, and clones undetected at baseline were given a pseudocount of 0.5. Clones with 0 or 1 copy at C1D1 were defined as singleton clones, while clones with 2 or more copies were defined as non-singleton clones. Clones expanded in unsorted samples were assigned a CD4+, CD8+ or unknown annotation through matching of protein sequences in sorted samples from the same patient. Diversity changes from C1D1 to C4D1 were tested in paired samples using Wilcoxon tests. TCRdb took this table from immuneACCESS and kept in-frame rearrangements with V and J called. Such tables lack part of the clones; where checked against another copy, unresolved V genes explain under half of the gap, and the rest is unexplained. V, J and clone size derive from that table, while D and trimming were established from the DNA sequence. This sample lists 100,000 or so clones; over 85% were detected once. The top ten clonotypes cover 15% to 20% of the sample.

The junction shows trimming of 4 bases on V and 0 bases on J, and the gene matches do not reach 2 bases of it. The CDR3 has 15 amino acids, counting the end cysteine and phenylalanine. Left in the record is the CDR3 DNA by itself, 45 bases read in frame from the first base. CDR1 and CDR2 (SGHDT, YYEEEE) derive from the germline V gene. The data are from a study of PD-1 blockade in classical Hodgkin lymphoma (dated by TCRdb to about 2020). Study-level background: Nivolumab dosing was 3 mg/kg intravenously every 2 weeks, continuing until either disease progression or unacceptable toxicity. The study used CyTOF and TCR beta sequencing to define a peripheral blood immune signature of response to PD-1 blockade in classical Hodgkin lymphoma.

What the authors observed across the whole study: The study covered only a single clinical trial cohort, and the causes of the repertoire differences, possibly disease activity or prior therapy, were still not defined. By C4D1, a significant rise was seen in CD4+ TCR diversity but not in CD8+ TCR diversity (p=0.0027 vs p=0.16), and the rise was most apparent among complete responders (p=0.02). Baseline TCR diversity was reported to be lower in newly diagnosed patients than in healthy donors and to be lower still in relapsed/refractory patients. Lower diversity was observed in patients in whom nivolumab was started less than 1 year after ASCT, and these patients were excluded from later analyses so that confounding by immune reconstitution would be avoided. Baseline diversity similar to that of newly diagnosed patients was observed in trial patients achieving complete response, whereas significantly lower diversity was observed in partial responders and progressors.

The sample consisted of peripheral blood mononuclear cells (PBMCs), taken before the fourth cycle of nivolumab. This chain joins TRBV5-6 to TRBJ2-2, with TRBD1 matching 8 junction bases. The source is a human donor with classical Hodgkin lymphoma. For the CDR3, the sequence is CASSPGQANTGELFF. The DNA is TGTGCCAGCAGCCCGGGACAGGCGAACACCGGGGAGCTGTTTTTT.